This TCR beta chain was sequenced during a study of blood T cell repertoires in COVID-19. Study in general: In each case, the material was cDNA or gDNA derived from T cells, B-cell-depleted T cells, or PBMCs.

The CDR3 contains 15 residues. Germline V CDR1 and CDR2: KGHDR, SFDVKD. V lost 6 bases to trimming and J lost 2 bases; unmatched junction nucleotides: 6. Original methodology: Estimated nucleated cell counts came from reference gene primer amplification. Method: immunoSEQ multiplex PCR; TCRdb's copy keeps in-frame clones and lacks some. The V and J calls and clone size are taken from that table; D and trimming were inferred from the DNA. The table includes 200,000 to 250,000 clones, 75% to 90% detected once. Cohort assignment relied on participant-reported clinical history. A case of COVID-19 had been met by exposed participants within 2 weeks before study entry.

The chain links TRBV24-1 to TRBJ2-7; TRBD2 aligns across 10 bases. The sample consisted of PBMCs or T cells enriched from blood (not recorded which). The TCR originated in a woman in her 30s who had been exposed to COVID-19. CDR3 sequence reads: CATSSTAGGPYEQYF. DNA for the CDR3: TGTGCCACCAGTTCGACAGCGGGAGGGCCCTACGAGCAGTACTTC.